This T cell receptor beta chain was profiled in a study of T-cell reconstitution after alpha-beta-depleted transplantation in children. Study-wide results and caveats: Approximately two months post-transplant, alpha-beta T cells reportedly originated from several hundred expanded graft clones. T-cell counts and diversity were attributed mostly to newly produced T cells one year after transplant.

Preparation of the TCRbeta library involved a method that used unique molecular identifiers. TCRdb reprocessed the PCR reads with MiXCR, giving one entry per CDR3 protein. Of roughly 70,000 distinct CDR3 sequences in the sample, roughly 4.9% were seen once. In this sample, this clonotype turned up many times. Its antigen is unidentified. Sequenced material: PBMCs, mostly from graft donor cells, taken 180 days after TCRalphabeta/CD19-depleted stem cell transplant. The clonotype was recovered from a boy younger than two who had a stem cell transplant for acute myeloid leukemia, so the T cells may come from the graft donor.

CDR3 protein: CAISEGLSDLSYEQYF. As DNA, the CDR3 is TGTGCCATCAGTGAGGGCCTCAGCGACCTCTCCTACGAGCAGTACTTC. V usage is TRBV10-3 and J usage is TRBJ2-7; D gene unclear. Germline V gene lookup returns CDR1 ENHRY and CDR2 SYGVKD. Trimming shortened V by 2 bases and J by 0 bases, and 14 bases separated the two germline ends. The CDR3 is 16 amino acids.